This record looks at one TCR beta chain sequence and its context. The antigen remains undetermined. Produced via immunoSEQ multiplex PCR; TCRdb's table is partial and in-frame only. The sample gives about 710,000 clones, around four fifths of which show up once; around 1.8% is in the top ten. This CDR3 is built from 11 residues. After removal of 4 bases from V and 13 bases from J, the junction contained 6 bases not matched to a gene. Germline lookup yields CDR1 GTSNPN and CDR2 SVGIG (reference sequence). This entry comes from a study of shared clonotypes between healthy human individuals. Study-wide points: Naive subsets generally had larger estimated richness than memory subsets.

Donors had no recently reported acute infections or vaccinations and were HIV-negative. It was into CD45RA+ naive and CD45RA-negative memory subsets that the CD4+ cells were split. The source material was memory CD4+ T cells sorted from blood. Subset noted: CD45RA-negative fraction. The sequence came from a woman aged 25-40 years in good health. The chain carries TRBV30 and TRBJ2-1, with 8 bases matching TRBD2. The CDR3: CAWTGGTSQFF. The CDR3 nucleotides read TGTGCCTGGACCGGCGGGACTAGTCAGTTCTTC.